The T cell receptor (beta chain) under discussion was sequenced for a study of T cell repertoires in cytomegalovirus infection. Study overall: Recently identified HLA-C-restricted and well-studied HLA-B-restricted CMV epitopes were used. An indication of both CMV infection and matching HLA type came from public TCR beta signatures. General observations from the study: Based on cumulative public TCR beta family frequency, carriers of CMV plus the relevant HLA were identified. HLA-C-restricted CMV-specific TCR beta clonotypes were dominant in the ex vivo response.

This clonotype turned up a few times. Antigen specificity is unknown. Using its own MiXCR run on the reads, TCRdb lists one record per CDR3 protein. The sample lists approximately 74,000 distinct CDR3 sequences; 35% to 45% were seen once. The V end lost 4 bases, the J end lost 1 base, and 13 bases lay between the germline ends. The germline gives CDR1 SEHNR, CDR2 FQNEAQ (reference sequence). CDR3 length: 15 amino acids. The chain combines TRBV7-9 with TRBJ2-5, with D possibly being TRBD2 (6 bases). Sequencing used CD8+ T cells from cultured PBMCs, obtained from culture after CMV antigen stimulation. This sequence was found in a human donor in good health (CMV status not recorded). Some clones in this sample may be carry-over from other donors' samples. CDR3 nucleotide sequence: TGTGCCAGCAGCTCCGGACTGGGACTCCAAGAGACCCAGTACTTC. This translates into CASSSGLGLQETQYF.